A single sample is the source of the 3 T cell receptor beta chains below, sequenced in a study of beta chain features in type 1 diabetes (dated by TCRdb to 2016 to 2019). The protocol used for the library was the immunoSEQ multiplex PCR assay. The High Capacity cDNA Reverse Transcription Kit was used to reverse transcribe all of the isolated RNA, meaning that expressed TCRB transcripts were what got sequenced. TCRdb holds this immuneACCESS table with in-frame rearrangements only. Some clones are missing; in checked studies, unresolved V genes explain under half, and the rest has no known cause. The sample table holds about 450,000 clones, of which roughly an eighth were seen once. The leading ten clones occupy about 0.042% of the sample. The sample was naive CD4+ T cells from blood. What the cell subset or site label conveys for this sample: true naive CD4+ T cells. These receptors all come from a woman aged 18-29 years in good health.

The CDR3 DNA sequence: TGTGCCAGCAGTGTTTTGCAGGCATCTGAAGCTTTCTTT. It codes for CASSVLQASEAFF. This sequence joins TRBV2 and TRBJ1-1; D gene ambiguous. The CDR3 has 13 residues. Germline V lookup: CDR1 SNHLY, CDR2 FYNNEI. Trimming pared 4 bases from V and 6 bases from J, leaving 12 bases between.

This clone was found a few times. This rearrangement joins TRBV9 to TRBJ2-3, with D perhaps given as TRBD1 or TRBD2 (5 bases each). Germline CDR1 SGDLS, CDR2 YYNGEE. The CDR3 totals 15 residues. Trimming took 3 bases from V and 0 from J, leaving 11 bases between them. CDR3 sequence: CASSGDGTSTDTQYF. The CDR3 region has the DNA TGTGCCAGCAGCGGGGACGGAACTAGCACAGATACGCAGTATTTT.

The table lists this clone with a few counts. This sample also contains other DNA sequences that code for the same CDR3. V is TRBV6-6 and J is TRBJ2-1, with D perhaps given as TRBD1 or TRBD2 (5 bases each). This CDR3 comprises 12 residues. Germline CDR1 reads MNHNY; CDR2 reads SVGAGI (reference sequence). V was shortened by 5 bases and J by 6 bases, with 8 bases between the two germline ends. The CDR3 DNA sequence: TGTGCCAGCAGTCGGGGCTTCAATGAGCAGTTCTTC. It translates to CASSRGFNEQFF.